Here is one TCR beta chain with its context. Original data processing: Reference gene primers were amplified, and this amplification served to estimate nucleated cell counts. The repertoire was sequenced with immunoSEQ multiplex PCR; TCRdb's copy has only in-frame clones and lacks some. That table furnishes V, J and clone size, whereas the DNA furnished D and trimming. The repertoire holds fewer than 250,000 clones, about four fifths seen once, with about 4% in the top ten. The record originates from a study of blood T cell repertoires in COVID-19. Study-level background: The study drew acute and convalescent COVID-19 samples from the United States, Italy and Spain. T cells, B-cell-depleted T cells, or PBMCs supplied cDNA or gDNA.

The sequence came from a man aged 50 to 60 with acute or convalescent COVID-19. Sequenced: peripheral blood.

CDR3 loop: CASSLLGGVGIADTQYF. CDR3 nucleotide sequence: TGTGCCAGCAGTTTATTAGGGGGGGTCGGTATTGCAGATACGCAGTATTTT. This rearrangement joins TRBV28 to TRBJ2-3, with D possibly TRBD2 on 7 matching bases. With 1 base removed from V and 4 bases from J, the gap between germline ends came to 18 bases. This CDR3 has 17 residues. CDR1 and CDR2 from the germline V gene are MDHEN and SYDVKM.